This paragraph reports one T cell receptor beta chain. Its antigen is unknown. Base qualities are not at hand, and no much larger clone is one base apart. The CDR3 holds 14 amino acids from the cysteine to the phenylalanine. Only CDR3 DNA remains: 42 bases, in frame from the first base. The trim is 3 bases for V and 0 bases for J, with a gap of 7 bases between the germline ends. Sequences SGHRS (CDR1) and YFSETQ (CDR2) are obtained from the germline V gene. Library construction relied on PCR. Sequenced on an Illumina HiSeq 2500. Molecular barcoding was employed in the preparation of TCR libraries, with unique molecular identifiers being used to normalize TCRbeta repertoire quantification. The public reads were run again by TCRdb, first through fastp at Q25 and then through MiXCR, and only productive beta chains were kept. Each entry is one CDR3 protein sequence, shown with its most common DNA and genes. A total of over 400,000 distinct CDR3 sequences appear in this sample, about 45% of them only once. The ten largest clones add up to roughly a quarter of the sample.

The data were taken from a study of T-cell reconstitution after alpha-beta-depleted transplantation in children listed by TCRdb under 2016. Notes on the research overall: Using TCR repertoire profiling, the study quantitatively followed how T-cell immune reconstitution unfolded in children after TCRalphabeta/CD19-depleted allogeneic hematopoietic cell transplantation.

General study outcomes and caveats: The apparently early alphabetaT-cell count recovery about two months after transplant was reportedly dependent on only several hundred rapidly expanded clones derived from non-depleted graft cells. Over the following months the frequencies of hyperexpanded clones went down, and after one year T-cell counts and TCRbeta diversity were mostly credited to newly produced T cells. In some patients, the high TCRbeta diversity seen at day 60 was put down to recipient T cells and intrathymic progenitors that had survived conditioning.

Reading the label with the study, this specimen's treatment or condition is: allogeneic hematopoietic cell transplantation with graft depleted of TCRalphabeta T cells and CD19 B cells. The transplant recipients were children given TCRalphabeta/CD19-depleted allogeneic hematopoietic cell grafts. The source was PBMCs, collected before TCRalphabeta/CD19-depleted stem cell transplant. The clonotype comes from a girl aged 2 to 10 with aplastic anemia, due to receive a stem cell transplant. The V and J segments used are TRBV5-1 and TRBJ2-4; the D gene remains uncertain. The nucleotides are TGCGCCAGCAGCTGGCCGATAGCCAAAAACATTCAGTACTTC. Its translation reads: CASSWPIAKNIQYF.